The rows below give T cell receptor beta chains drawn from one sample of a study of blood T cell repertoires in COVID-19. Clones were read by immunoSEQ multiplex PCR, and TCRdb kept only the in-frame ones, dropping some. The sample shows about 50,000 clones, more than 85% of them seen only once. What was sequenced was peripheral blood. The receptors stem from a man aged 45-65 years with active COVID-19. Both conserved end residues are part of each CDR3. D genes are given only for firm matches. Size is omitted from some rows. Given values are once, few, many or a class for expanded clones.

few	TRBV28	TRBJ1-2	TRBD1	TGTGCCAGCAGTTTAGGGACAGCTGATGGCTACACCTTC	CASSLGTADGYTF
-	TRBV7-8	TRBJ1-2	-	TGTGCCAGCAGCTTAGATGGGCAGGCTATGCGTGGCTACACCTTC	CASSLDGQAMRGYTF
-	TRBV21-1	TRBJ1-3	-	TGTGCCAGAGCAGCATCCAAGGAGGGACAGGGGGCCCCCTTCTCTGGAAACACCATATATTTT	CARAASKEGQGAPFSGNTIYF
-	TRBV4-2	TRBJ2-1	TRBD2	TGTGCCAGCAGCCCTTGGGCGGGGACTAGCACCGATGAGCAGTTCTTC	CASSPWAGTSTDEQFF
-	TRBV19	TRBJ2-7	TRBD1	TGTGCCAGTAGCTTGGACAGGAGCTACGAGCAGTACTTC	CASSLDRSYEQYF
-	TRBV19	TRBJ1-2	-	TGTGCCAGTAGTTACAGGCCTAGCTATGGCTACACCTTC	CASSYRPSYGYTF
-	TRBV29-1	TRBJ2-5	-	TGCAGCGCCGCAAGGGGGACCCAGTACTTC	CSAARGTQYF
-	TRBV18	TRBJ2-1	TRBD1	TGTGCCAGCTCACCTCCCGGGACAGGGGTCCGCAATGAGCAGTTCTTC	CASSPPGTGVRNEQFF
-	TRBV3-1/TRBV3-2	TRBJ2-3	TRBD1	TGTGCCAGCAGCCCTAGACAGGGGAGGACAGATACGCAGTATTTT	CASSPRQGRTDTQYF
-	TRBV28	TRBJ1-4	TRBD1	TGTGCCAGCAGCCTAAGGGGGACAGTAGGGACTAATGAAAAACTGTTTTTT	CASSLRGTVGTNEKLFF
-	TRBV28	TRBJ1-5	TRBD1	TGTGCCAGCAGTTTTAACAGGGGGCAGGATCAGCCCCAGCATTTT	CASSFNRGQDQPQHF
-	TRBV28	TRBJ2-7	TRBD1	TGTGCCAGCAGTTTAGCCGCACAGGGGCTCAGGATTGAGCAGTACTTC	CASSLAAQGLRIEQYF
-	TRBV27	TRBJ1-1	-	TGTGCCAGCAGTTTATTGGGGGGGACTGAAGCTTTCTTT	CASSLLGGTEAFF
once	TRBV28	TRBJ2-1	TRBD2	TGTGCCAGCAGCCAGCTATCTAGCGGGAGGTTCCCCTACAATGAGCAGTTCTTC	CASSQLSSGRFPYNEQFF
-	TRBV18	TRBJ1-1	TRBD1	TGTGCCAGCTCACCACCAGGGGACAGGGGGATTTGGCGCGACACTGAAGCTTTCTTT	CASSPPGDRGIWRDTEAFF
-	TRBV28	TRBJ2-1	-	TGTGCCAGCAGTCCCCCCTCAAGCGCAACCTACAATGAGCAGTTCTTC	CASSPPSSATYNEQFF
-	TRBV7-8	TRBJ2-1	TRBD2	TGTGCCAGCAGCCCAGCTAGAGGCCTAGCGGGAGGGGAGCAGTTCTTC	CASSPARGLAGGEQFF
-	TRBV6-5	TRBJ1-1	-	TGTGCCAGCAGTTTTGGGGGCATGGACACTGAAGCTTTCTTT	CASSFGGMDTEAFF
-	TRBV12-3/TRBV12-4	TRBJ2-5	-	TGTGCCAGCACCCTCTCGGGGTGGTGGACCCAGTACTTC	CASTLSGWWTQYF
-	TRBV6-5	TRBJ2-7	-	TGTGCCAGCAGTAGGGTCAGGGGAACCTCCTACGAGCAGTACTTC	CASSRVRGTSYEQYF
-	TRBV11-2	TRBJ1-5	-	TGTGCCAGCAGCTTAGGTGGAGCGGGGCCCCAGCATTTT	CASSLGGAGPQHF
once	TRBV2	TRBJ2-5	-	TGTGCCAGCTACGGACAGCAAGAGACCCAGTACTTC	CASYGQQETQYF
-	TRBV7-8	TRBJ2-4	TRBD2	TGTGCCAGCAGCCGGACTAGCGGGAGGACGAACATTCAGTACTTC	CASSRTSGRTNIQYF
once	TRBV11-3	TRBJ2-7	-	TGTGCCAGCAGCTTAGACAGGGGTGAGCAGTACTTC	CASSLDRGEQYF
-	TRBV10-3	TRBJ2-1	-	TGTGCCATCAGCGTCGCCGGGACTGACAATGAGCAGTTCTTC	CAISVAGTDNEQFF
-	TRBV2	TRBJ2-5	TRBD1	TGTGCCAGCACGGTGAACAGGGGTAGGGAGACCCAGTACTTC	CASTVNRGRETQYF
-	TRBV3-1/TRBV3-2	TRBJ2-7	-	TGTGCCAGCCGTGGCGCGGGGTGGGACGGGGAGGAGCAGTACTTC	CASRGAGWDGEEQYF
-	TRBV18	TRBJ1-5	-	TGTGCCAGCTCACCAGCGGGCTCTGGGCAGCCCCAGCATTTT	CASSPAGSGQPQHF
-	TRBV2	TRBJ1-1	-	TGTGCCAGCACTGGACAGATGAACACTGAAGCTTTCTTT	CASTGQMNTEAFF
few	TRBV6-5	TRBJ2-2	TRBD1	TGTGCCACGGGACAGGGGGCGGACACCGGGGAGCTGTTTTTT	CATGQGADTGELFF
-	TRBV28	TRBJ2-3	-	TGTGCCAGCAGCCCACGTGACAGGTCTCCAGATACGCAGTATTTT	CASSPRDRSPDTQYF
-	TRBV5-1	TRBJ2-7	TRBD2	TGCGCCAGCAGAAAAGCGGTTAGCGGGAGCCACGAGCAGTACTTC	CASRKAVSGSHEQYF
once	TRBV7-9	TRBJ2-7	-	TGTGCCAGCAGCTTAGCGCGGCGGGCTCCTGGCTCCTACGAGCAGTACTTC	CASSLARRAPGSYEQYF
-	TRBV3-1/TRBV3-2	TRBJ2-5	-	TGTGCCAGCAGCCAAGATATAGAAGAGACCCAGTACTTC	CASSQDIEETQYF
once	TRBV7-9	TRBJ2-5	-	TGTGCCAGCAGCGCAGCAGGGAAAGAGACCCAGTACTTC	CASSAAGKETQYF
-	TRBV29-1	TRBJ2-7	-	TGCAGCGTTGTGCGAAGTTTCTCCTACGAGCAGTACTTC	CSVVRSFSYEQYF
-	TRBV9	TRBJ2-1	-	TGTGCCAGCAGCGTAGAGATAAGGAGTATAGATGAGCAGTTCTTC	CASSVEIRSIDEQFF
once	TRBV11-1	TRBJ2-4	TRBD2	TGTGCCAGCAGCCCCCGGGGGGAAAACATTCAGTACTTC	CASSPRGENIQYF
-	TRBV4-2	TRBJ2-7	TRBD2	TGTGCCAGCAGCCTTGCCTTACTAGCGGGGTCGGGGGAGCAGTACTTC	CASSLALLAGSGEQYF
-	TRBV18	TRBJ1-1	-	TGTGCCAGCTCACCAGGGACAAGGAGCACTGAAGCTTTCTTT	CASSPGTRSTEAFF
-	TRBV5-4	TRBJ2-2	TRBD2	TGTGCCAGCAGCCCTAGCGGGAGAGGCACCGGGGAGCTGTTTTTT	CASSPSGRGTGELFF
-	TRBV18	TRBJ1-6	TRBD1	TGTGCCAGCTCACCACCGTTTGGACAGGGAGTATATAATTCACCCCTCCACTTT	CASSPPFGQGVYNSPLHF
-	TRBV5-1	TRBJ2-7	-	TGCGCCAGCAGGTTGAACTCCAGGGTCGGCGAGCAGTACTTC	CASRLNSRVGEQYF
-	TRBV5-4	TRBJ2-1	TRBD2	TGTGCCAGCAGCTCTAGCGGAGGGCTCTTCTACAATGAGCAGTTCTTC	CASSSSGGLFYNEQFF
once	TRBV28	TRBJ1-2	TRBD1	TGTGCCAGCAACCAACCCGGGACAGCCAGAGCGGCTGGCTACACCTTC	CASNQPGTARAAGYTF
-	TRBV15	TRBJ1-5	-	TGTGCCACCAGCAGGGGGAGGCAGTCGAATCAGCCCCAGCATTTT	CATSRGRQSNQPQHF
-	TRBV7-8	TRBJ1-2	TRBD1	TGTGCCAGCAGCCTAAACAGGGGGCGCGGATTGGGCTATGGCTACACCTTC	CASSLNRGRGLGYGYTF